What follows are 9 T cell receptor beta chains derived from one specimen sequenced in a study of vaccination effects on CD4 cells after COVID-19. Sequencing was performed with immunoSEQ multiplex PCR; in TCRdb, only in-frame clones are kept and a portion is missing. The data show about 43,000 clones, with around 77% seen just once and 11% held by the top ten. These TCRs' antigens remain unknown. Antigen-specific CD4+ T cell clonotypes were called by their expansion after viral peptide-pool culture in ViraFEST. With more than 9 days of culture completed, CD4+ T cells were isolated. Negative nucleocapsid antibody tests before and after vaccination confirmed no previous SARS-CoV-2 infection. This specimen was CD4+ T cells from PBMCs cultured with SARS-CoV-2 spike peptides, taken before COVID-19 vaccination. These receptors came from a human donor who received a COVID-19 vaccine.

V and J are TRBV6-5 and TRBJ2-2, with D uncertain. The germline V gene has CDR1 MNHEY and CDR2 SVGAGI. CDR3 length: 14 residues. V lost 2 bases to trimming and J lost 3 bases, with 7 bases between them. The CDR3 DNA follows: TGTGCCAGCAGTTACCTCCCCCACACCGGGGAGCTGTTTTTT. Protein sequence: CASSYLPHTGELFF.

This clone was seen just once. The CDR3 spells CASRRDVNTGELFF. CDR3 nucleotide sequence: TGCGCCAGCAGGAGGGACGTAAACACCGGGGAGCTGTTTTTT. V is TRBV10-1 and J is TRBJ2-2; D tentatively fits TRBD1 or TRBD2 (5 bases each). From germline, CDR1 is WNHNN and CDR2 SYGVQD (reference sequence). CDR3 length equals 14 residues. V was trimmed by 6 bases and J by 2 bases, leaving 10 bases between them.

This clone appeared a single time. This rearrangement joins TRBV18 to TRBJ1-1, with D tentatively TRBD1 (6 bases). CDR3 size: 13 residues. V lost 3 bases, J lost 10 bases, and 15 bases lay in between. CDR1 and CDR2 from the germline V gene are KGHSH and LQKENI. CDR3 nucleotides: TGTGCCAGCTCACCCCGGGAGGGGGACGCAGCTTTCTTT. Translating gives CASSPREGDAAFF.

The chain links TRBV18 to TRBJ1-4; unclear D gene. The V end lost 5 bases, the J end lost 2 bases, and 12 bases lay between the germline ends. Germline CDR1 and CDR2: KGHSH and LQKENI. The length of the CDR3 is 15 residues. The DNA of the CDR3 is TGTGCCAGCTCAAGAGCTGCGCCTACTAATGAAAAACTGTTTTTT. Translating it yields CASSRAAPTNEKLFF.

This clone was seen a few times. The chain uses TRBV10-3 and TRBJ2-7; D ambiguous. The CDR3 has 15 residues. CDR1 is ENHRY and CDR2 is SYGVKD in the germline V gene. The V end was cut by 3 bases, the J end by 2 bases, with 14 bases between. The CDR3 sequence: CAISDPGSPAYEQYV. Written as DNA, the CDR3 is TGTGCCATCAGTGACCCCGGGTCTCCCGCCTACGAGCAGTACGTC.

This clone was seen a few times. V and J are TRBV6-6 and TRBJ2-2; the match to TRBD2 covers 7 bases. The CDR3 has 15 residues. The germline gives CDR1 MNHNY, CDR2 SVGAGI (reference sequence). J gave up 4 bases and V 0 bases, and 2 bases lay outside the gene matches. DNA of the CDR3: TGTGCCAGCAGTTACTCGGGGGGGTCCACCGGGGAGCTGTTTTTT. Protein sequence: CASSYSGGSTGELFF.

This chain connects TRBV12-3 or TRBV12-4 to TRBJ1-1; D may be TRBD1 (5 bases). V was pared by 3 bases and J by 1 base, with 6 bases between. This CDR3 is built from 13 residues. CDR3 sequence (DNA): TGTGCCAGCAGTTTTGGACAGAACACTGAAGCTTTCTTT. This translates into CASSFGQNTEAFF.

This sequence joins TRBV7-2 and TRBJ1-3; the D is unclear. The CDR3 totals 16 residues. Trimming pared 1 base from V and 0 bases from J, leaving 10 bases between. The germline CDR1 and CDR2 sequences are SGHTA and FQGNSA. CDR3 DNA sequence: TGTGCCAGCAGCTTAGTGTTCTGGGACTCTGGAAACACCATATATTTT. Protein sequence: CASSLVFWDSGNTIYF.

The CDR3 DNA is TGTGCCAGCAGACCAACCGCAGGGGGTGGCTACACCTTC. Amino acids: CASRPTAGGGYTF. The J gene is TRBJ1-2, the V gene TRBV6-5; 7 bases match TRBD1. With V trimmed by 6 bases and J by 7 bases, 8 bases remained unmatched. The V gene's germline CDR1 is MNHEY and CDR2 SVGAGI. The CDR3 is 13 amino acids.